This T cell receptor (beta chain) stems from a study of beta chain features in type 1 diabetes (dated by TCRdb to 2016 to 2018). About the full investigation: Patients and healthy donors did not differ in mean age, gender distribution, total cell number or subset yield. Regulatory and stem cell-like memory subsets were isolated from only 8 patients and roughly 8 healthy donors, whereas naive and central memory subsets came from all 30 or so donors. Across all samples, fewer than 110,000,000 sorted cells were examined, and cell number per subset correlated strongly with RNA yield. The study compared the TCRB repertoires of sorted circulating CD4+ T cell subsets in recently diagnosed type 1 diabetes patients with those in matched healthy donors. Study-wide findings and limitations: Naive, central memory and regulatory TCRB repertoires appeared more similar among patients than among healthy donors. Only small numbers of individuals were included in the HLA sub-analyses, which left unresolved whether HLA type had any influence on TCRB rearrangement. In all four CD4+ subsets, TCRB CDR3 length was moderately but significantly shorter in type 1 diabetes patients. Sequencing cDNA rather than genomic DNA could over-represent highly expressing activated cells, although activation and CD3 levels did not differ between groups. Shorter templates might be favored by PCR, yet because patient and control samples were amplified and corrected together, any such skew would affect both groups equally. Fewer insertions and more nucleotide deletions at VDJ recombination sites were observed in patients with type 1 diabetes, implying thymic rearrangement abnormalities.

Each donor gave one peripheral blood draw, approximately 110 mL on average, collected into heparinised tubes. A BD FACSAria II and a panel including CD45RO, CCR7, CD25, CD127, CD95 and CD27 were used to sort naive, central memory, regulatory and stem cell-like memory CD4+ T cells. Every sorted population had a purity above 95%. PBMCs were isolated right away by Lymphoprep density gradient centrifugation and were stained directly, without culture. So that batch effects would be minimized, each experiment stained and sorted samples in pairs, pairing one healthy donor with one patient. V gives up 4 bases and J gives up 4 bases, and the segment between their germline ends measures 2 bases. The cysteine opens and the phenylalanine closes a CDR3 of 11 amino acids. The CDR3 DNA has 33 bases and is translated from base 1. The germline V gene sets CDR1 to MGHDK and CDR2 to SYGVNS. The entire amount of isolated RNA was reverse transcribed using the High Capacity cDNA Reverse Transcription Kit, so the sequenced TCRB transcripts were expressed ones. Deep immunoSEQ sequencing was applied to naive, central memory and regulatory T cell samples, giving an average of roughly 3.5 million total reads per sample. Sorted cells were lysed in RLT buffer, and RNA was extracted using DNase-treated RNeasy Micro or Mini kits according to cell number. To prevent cross-contamination, every cell subset was processed on its own, while patient and healthy donor samples were processed together. Using the immunoSEQ multiplex PCR, TCRB sequences were amplified from cDNA into 87-bp fragments spanning the CDR3 region. Amplicons were sequenced on the Illumina HiSeq platform. As for the authors' bioinformatics: Synthetic template baselines were used to correct PCR bias computationally, reads within Hamming distance 2 were collapsed together, and singletons that could not be merged were discarded. By aligning reads against IMGT, V, D and J genes, CDR3 length, and insertions or deletions at six rearrangement sites were assigned. Within each subset, clonotype counts were normalized to the number of sorted cells before true diversity and Gini coefficients were calculated with the tcR R package. The overlap coefficient, calculated on TCRB nucleotide sequences, was used to quantify repertoire sharing. Out-of-frame TCRB sequences from naive cells were analyzed as a proxy for the pre-selection repertoire. The clones in this table, taken by TCRdb from immuneACCESS, are in-frame only. Not every clone is retained; where verified, under half of the shortfall comes from an unresolved V gene, and the cause of the rest is unknown. That table gives V, J and clone size, and the DNA gave D and trimming. Present in this sample are hundreds of thousands of clones, over 12% of which were seen just once. In total, the top ten clones hold roughly 0.04% of the sample.

This clone was counted between two and nine times. Its cognate antigen has yet to be identified. The sample holds no much larger clone one base away, and base qualities are not on file. Other DNA sequences in the same sample also yield this CDR3. The V and J segments used are TRBV25-1 and TRBJ2-1; too little of a D gene remains to name it. The sequenced material came from naive CD4+ T cells from blood. The sample's cell subset or site label is to be understood as: true naive CD4+ T cells. The TCR sequence derives from a man in his late teens or twenties with type 1 diabetes. The nucleotide sequence reads as follows: TGTGCCAGCAGTGGATACAATGAGCAGTTCTTC. This sequence encodes CASSGYNEQFF.